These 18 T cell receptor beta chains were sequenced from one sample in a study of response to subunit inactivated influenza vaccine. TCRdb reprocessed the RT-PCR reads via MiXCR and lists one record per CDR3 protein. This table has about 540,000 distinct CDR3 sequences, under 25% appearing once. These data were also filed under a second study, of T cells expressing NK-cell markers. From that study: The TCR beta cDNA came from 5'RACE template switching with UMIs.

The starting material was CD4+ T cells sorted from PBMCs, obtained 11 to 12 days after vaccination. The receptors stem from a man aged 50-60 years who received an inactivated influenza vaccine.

In DNA form, the CDR3 reads TGTGCCAGCAGCTTAGAACTAGCGGGGGAGCACACGCAGTATTTT. The encoded protein is CASSLELAGEHTQYF. The V and J genes are TRBV7-2 and TRBJ2-3; 11 bases agree with TRBD2. The CDR3 extends over 15 amino acids. Germline V lookup: CDR1 SGHTA, CDR2 FQGNSA. V lost 1 base and J lost 9; bases outside the gene matches: 6.

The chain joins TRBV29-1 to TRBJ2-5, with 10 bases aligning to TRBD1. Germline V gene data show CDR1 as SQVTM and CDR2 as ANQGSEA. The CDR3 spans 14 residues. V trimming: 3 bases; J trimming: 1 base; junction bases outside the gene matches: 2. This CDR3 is CSVDGTGAQETQYF. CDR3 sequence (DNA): TGCAGCGTTGATGGGACAGGGGCCCAAGAGACCCAGTACTTC.

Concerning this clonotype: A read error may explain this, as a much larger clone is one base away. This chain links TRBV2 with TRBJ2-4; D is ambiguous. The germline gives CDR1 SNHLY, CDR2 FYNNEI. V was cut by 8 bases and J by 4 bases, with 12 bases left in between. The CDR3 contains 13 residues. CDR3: CASGVGQKNIQYF. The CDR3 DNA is TGTGCCAGCGGTGTTGGGCAGAAAAACATTCAGTACTTC.

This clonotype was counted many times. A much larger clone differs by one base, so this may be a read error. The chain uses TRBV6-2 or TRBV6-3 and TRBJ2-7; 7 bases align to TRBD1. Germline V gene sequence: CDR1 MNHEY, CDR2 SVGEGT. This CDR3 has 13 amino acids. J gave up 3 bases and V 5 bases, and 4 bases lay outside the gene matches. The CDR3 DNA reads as TGTGCCAGCAGTCGGGACAGCTTCTACGAGCAGTACTTC. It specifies CASSRDSFYEQYF.

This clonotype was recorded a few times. CDR3 nucleotide sequence: TGTGCCAGCAGGGGGCTTGACAGGGTTGAAAAACTGTTTTTT. It yields the protein CASRGLDRVEKLFF. The J gene is TRBJ1-4, the V gene TRBV6-1, with 7 bases aligning to TRBD1. J was trimmed by 7 bases and V by 6 bases; bases with no gene match: 8. The CDR3 covers 14 residues. The germline CDR1 and CDR2 sequences are MNHNS and SASEGT.

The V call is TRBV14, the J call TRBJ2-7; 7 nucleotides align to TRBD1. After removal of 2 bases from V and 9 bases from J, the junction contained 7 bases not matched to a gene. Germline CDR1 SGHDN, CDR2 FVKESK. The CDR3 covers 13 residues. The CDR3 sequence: CASSQTTGQVQYF. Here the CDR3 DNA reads TGTGCCAGCAGCCAAACGACTGGACAGGTGCAGTACTTC.

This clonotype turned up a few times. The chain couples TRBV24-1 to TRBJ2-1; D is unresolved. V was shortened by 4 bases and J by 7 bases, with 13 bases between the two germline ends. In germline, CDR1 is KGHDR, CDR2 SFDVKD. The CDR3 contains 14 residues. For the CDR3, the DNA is TGTGCCACCAGTGACCCGACATTTAGGAATGAGCAGTTCTTC. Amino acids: CATSDPTFRNEQFF.

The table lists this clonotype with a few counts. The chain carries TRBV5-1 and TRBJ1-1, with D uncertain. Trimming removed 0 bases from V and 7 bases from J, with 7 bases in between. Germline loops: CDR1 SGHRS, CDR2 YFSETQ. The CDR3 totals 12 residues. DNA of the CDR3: TGCGCCAGCAGCTTGGATGCGGTTGAAGCTTTCTTT. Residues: CASSLDAVEAFF.

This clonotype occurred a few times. CDR3 DNA: TGTGCCAGCCAAGACGGACGGAATACCTACGAGCAGTACTTC. It yields the protein CASQDGRNTYEQYF. The gene calls are TRBV19 and TRBJ2-7; unclear D gene. The germline V gene has CDR1 LNHDA and CDR2 SQIVND (reference sequence). The CDR3 covers 14 residues. Between the trimmed V and J ends, which lost 9 bases and 2 bases, there was a span of 17 bases.

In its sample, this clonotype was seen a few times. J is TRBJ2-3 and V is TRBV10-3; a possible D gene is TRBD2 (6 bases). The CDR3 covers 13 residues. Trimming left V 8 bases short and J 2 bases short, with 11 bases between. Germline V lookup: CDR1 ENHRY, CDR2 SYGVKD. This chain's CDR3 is CAIRREITDTQYF. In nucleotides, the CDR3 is TGTGCCATCCGACGGGAGATCACAGATACGCAGTATTTT.

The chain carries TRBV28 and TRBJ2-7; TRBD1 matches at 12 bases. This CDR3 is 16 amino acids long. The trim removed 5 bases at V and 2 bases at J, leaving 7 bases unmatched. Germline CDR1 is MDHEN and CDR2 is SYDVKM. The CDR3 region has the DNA TGTGCCAGCAGTACTCCGGGACAGGGGGCGGCCTACGAGCAGTACTTC. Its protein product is CASSTPGQGAAYEQYF.

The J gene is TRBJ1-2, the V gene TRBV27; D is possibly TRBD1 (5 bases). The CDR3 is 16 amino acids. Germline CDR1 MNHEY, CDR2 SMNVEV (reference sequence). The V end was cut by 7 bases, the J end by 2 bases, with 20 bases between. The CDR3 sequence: CASTGTFQGRNYGYTF. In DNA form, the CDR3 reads TGTGCCAGCACCGGGACCTTTCAAGGACGGAACTATGGCTACACCTTC.

The CDR3 is CASSPSGQGTYEQYF. In DNA, the CDR3 is TGTGCCAGCAGCCCTTCGGGACAGGGGACTTACGAGCAGTACTTC. V gene TRBV5-5 combines with J gene TRBJ2-7; 10 nucleotides match TRBD1. The CDR3 spans 15 residues. The V gene end was trimmed by 4 bases and the J gene end by 4 bases; junction bases not matched to a gene: 8. Germline loops: CDR1 SGHKS, CDR2 YYEKEE (reference sequence).

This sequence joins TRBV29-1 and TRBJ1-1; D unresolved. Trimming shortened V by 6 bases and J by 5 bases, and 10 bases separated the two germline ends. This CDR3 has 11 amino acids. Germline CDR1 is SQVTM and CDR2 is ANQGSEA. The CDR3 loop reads CSVLRWTEAFF. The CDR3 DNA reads TGCAGCGTCCTCCGGTGGACTGAAGCTTTCTTT.

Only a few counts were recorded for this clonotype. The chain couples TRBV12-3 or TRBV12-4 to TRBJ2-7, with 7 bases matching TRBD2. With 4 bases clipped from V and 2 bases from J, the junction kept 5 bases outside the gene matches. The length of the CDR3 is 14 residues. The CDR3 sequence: CASSSRGETYEQYF. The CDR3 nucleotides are TGTGCCAGCAGTTCCCGGGGGGAAACCTACGAGCAGTACTTC.

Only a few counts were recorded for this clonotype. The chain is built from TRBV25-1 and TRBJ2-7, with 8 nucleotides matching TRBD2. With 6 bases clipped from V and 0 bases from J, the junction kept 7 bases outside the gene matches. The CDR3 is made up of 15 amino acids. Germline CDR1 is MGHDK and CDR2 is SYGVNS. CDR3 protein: CASSFIAGRSYEQYF. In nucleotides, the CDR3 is TGTGCCAGCAGCTTTATAGCGGGACGCTCCTACGAGCAGTACTTC.

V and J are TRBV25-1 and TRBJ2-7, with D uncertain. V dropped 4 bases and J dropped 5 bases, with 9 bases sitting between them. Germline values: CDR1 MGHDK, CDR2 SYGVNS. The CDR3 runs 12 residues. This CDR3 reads CASSVGTDEQYF. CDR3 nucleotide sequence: TGTGCCAGCAGTGTCGGAACCGACGAGCAGTACTTC.

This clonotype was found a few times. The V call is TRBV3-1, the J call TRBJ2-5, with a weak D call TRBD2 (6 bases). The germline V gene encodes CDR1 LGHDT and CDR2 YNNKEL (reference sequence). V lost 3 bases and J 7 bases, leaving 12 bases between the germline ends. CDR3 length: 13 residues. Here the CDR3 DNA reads TGTGCCAGCAGCCAGGCGGGAATGGGGACCCAGTACTTC. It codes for CASSQAGMGTQYF.